The rows below give T cell receptor beta chains drawn from one sample of a study of T cells in Graves' hyperthyroidism and ophthalmopathy. TCRdb re-called the multiplex PCR reads through MiXCR, storing one row per CDR3 protein. The sample has around 350,000 distinct CDR3 sequences; approximately 19% are singletons. Sequenced: blood. These receptors were collected from a woman younger than 35 with Graves' hyperthyroidism. CDR3s include the opening cysteine and the closing phenylalanine or tryptophan. Fields, in order: clone size, CDR3 length, J gene, D gene, V gene, CDR3 protein, CDR3 DNA. D genes are given only for firm matches. Rows may omit the clone size; those that give it use once, few, many or a size class.

size: many
length: 15
J: TRBJ1-5
D: TRBD1
V: TRBV5-1
CDR3: CASSLLGGASQPQHF
DNA: TGCGCCAGCAGCTTGTTAGGGGGCGCGTCTCAGCCCCAGCATTTT

size: NA
length: 12
J: TRBJ1-2
D: NA
V: TRBV24-1
CDR3: CATSLAGEDYTF
DNA: TGTGCCACCAGTTTAGCTGGGGAGGACTACACCTTC

size: many
length: 15
J: TRBJ1-1
D: NA
V: TRBV6-2/TRBV6-3
CDR3: CASSSLPETNTEAFF
DNA: TGTGCCAGCAGTTCCCTTCCGGAGACGAACACTGAAGCTTTCTTT

size: many
length: 15
J: TRBJ1-1
D: NA
V: TRBV25-1
CDR3: CASSESRTVDTEAFF
DNA: TGTGCCAGCAGTGAATCCCGGACAGTGGACACTGAAGCTTTCTTT

size: many
length: 18
J: TRBJ2-1
D: TRBD2
V: TRBV12-5
CDR3: CASGLYLAGGSSYNEQFF
DNA: TGTGCTAGTGGTTTGTACCTAGCGGGGGGGAGCTCCTACAATGAGCAGTTCTTC

size: NA
length: 15
J: TRBJ2-2
D: NA
V: TRBV18
CDR3: CASSPLAFNTGELFF
DNA: TGTGCCAGCTCACCCCTAGCTTTCAACACCGGGGAGCTGTTTTTT

size: many
length: 18
J: TRBJ2-7
D: TRBD2
V: TRBV7-8
CDR3: CASSLEQVAGAFPGEQYF
DNA: TGTGCCAGCAGCTTAGAGCAGGTAGCGGGGGCCTTTCCAGGCGAGCAGTACTTC

size: NA
length: 14
J: TRBJ1-1
D: NA
V: TRBV3-1
CDR3: CASSQAGGFPEAFF
DNA: TGTGCCAGCAGCCAAGCTGGGGGGTTCCCTGAAGCTTTCTTT

size: once
length: 15
J: TRBJ2-7
D: NA
V: TRBV6-5
CDR3: CVSSFYHLRPYEQYF
DNA: TGTGTCAGCAGTTTTTACCACCTCCGCCCCTACGAGCAGTACTTC

size: many
length: 13
J: TRBJ1-2
D: NA
V: TRBV28
CDR3: CASRPGPNYGYTF
DNA: TGTGCCAGCCGTCCGGGCCCGAACTATGGCTACACCTTC

size: many
length: 13
J: TRBJ1-1
D: NA
V: TRBV19
CDR3: CASSATAYTEAFF
DNA: TGTGCCAGTAGTGCGACAGCTTACACTGAAGCTTTCTTT

size: many
length: 15
J: TRBJ1-5
D: NA
V: TRBV12-3/TRBV12-4
CDR3: CASREGGLSNQPQHF
DNA: TGTGCCAGCAGGGAGGGAGGGTTAAGCAATCAGCCCCAGCATTTT

size: many
length: 15
J: TRBJ2-7
D: NA
V: TRBV2
CDR3: CASSPRLTSSYEQYF
DNA: TGTGCCAGCAGTCCGCGGCTGACGAGCTCCTACGAGCAGTACTTC

size: few
length: 15
J: TRBJ1-5
D: NA
V: TRBV4-2
CDR3: CASSHHRVGNQPQHF
DNA: TGTGCCAGCAGCCATCACAGGGTTGGCAATCAGCCCCAGCATTTT

size: many
length: 18
J: TRBJ1-5
D: TRBD1
V: TRBV28
CDR3: CASTLPTGSGLSNQPQHF
DNA: TGTGCCAGCACCTTACCGACAGGGTCGGGGTTAAGCAATCAGCCCCAGCATTTT

size: many
length: 15
J: TRBJ2-5
D: NA
V: TRBV12-3/TRBV12-4
CDR3: CASSLDRELQETQYF
DNA: TGTGCCAGCAGTTTAGACAGAGAACTCCAAGAGACCCAGTACTTC

size: many
length: 16
J: TRBJ1-2
D: NA
V: TRBV9
CDR3: CASSPTARGSKGGYTF
DNA: TGTGCCAGCAGCCCCACCGCGAGGGGCTCCAAAGGGGGCTACACCTTC

size: many
length: 15
J: TRBJ2-4
D: NA
V: TRBV11-2
CDR3: CASSLDQTRGNIQYF
DNA: TGTGCCAGCAGCTTAGATCAGACTAGAGGAAACATTCAGTACTTC

size: few
length: 13
J: TRBJ1-2
D: NA
V: TRBV2
CDR3: CASSGRVNYGYTF
DNA: TGTGCCAGCAGTGGCAGGGTTAACTATGGCTACACCTTC

size: NA
length: 14
J: TRBJ2-2
D: NA
V: TRBV15
CDR3: CATSRGSDTGELFF
DNA: TGTGCCACCAGCAGAGGGTCGGACACCGGGGAGCTGTTTTTT

size: many
length: 13
J: TRBJ2-5
D: NA
V: TRBV20-1
CDR3: CSATRKGGKTQYF
DNA: TGCAGTGCTACACGCAAAGGTGGAAAGACCCAGTACTTC

size: many
length: 14
J: TRBJ1-2
D: TRBD1
V: TRBV19
CDR3: CASSVTGGAFGYTF
DNA: TGTGCCAGTAGTGTGACAGGGGGAGCTTTTGGCTACACCTTC

size: few
length: 14
J: TRBJ2-5
D: TRBD1
V: TRBV5-5
CDR3: CASSTLDRVKTQYF
DNA: TGTGCCAGCAGCACCCTGGACAGGGTGAAGACCCAGTACTTC

size: many
length: 14
J: TRBJ1-1
D: NA
V: TRBV6-9
CDR3: CARTSGRMNTEAFF
DNA: TGTGCCCGCACCTCCGGACGGATGAACACTGAAGCTTTCTTT

size: few
length: 14
J: TRBJ2-5
D: NA
V: TRBV6-5
CDR3: CASSLYYPAETQYF
DNA: TGTGCCAGCAGTTTGTATTATCCTGCGGAGACCCAGTACTTC

size: many
length: 18
J: TRBJ1-5
D: NA
V: TRBV27
CDR3: CASSLSRGRTPIEEPQHF
DNA: TGTGCCAGCAGTTTAAGTAGGGGACGGACACCTATTGAGGAGCCCCAGCATTTT

size: NA
length: 16
J: TRBJ2-2
D: TRBD1
V: TRBV6-5
CDR3: CASSYSGGLNTGELFF
DNA: TGTGCCAGCAGTTACTCAGGGGGCCTGAACACCGGGGAGCTGTTTTTT

size: many
length: 12
J: TRBJ1-1
D: NA
V: TRBV29-1
CDR3: CSVGLLNTEAFF
DNA: TGCAGCGTTGGACTTTTGAACACTGAAGCTTTCTTT

size: many
length: 14
J: TRBJ2-7
D: NA
V: TRBV14
CDR3: CASSRGLRSYEQYF
DNA: TGTGCCAGCAGCCGCGGACTCCGCTCCTACGAGCAGTACTTC

size: NA
length: 13
J: TRBJ2-4
D: TRBD1
V: TRBV7-3
CDR3: CASSFGQGDIKYF
DNA: TGTGCCAGCAGCTTCGGACAGGGAGACATTAAGTACTTC

size: many
length: 14
J: TRBJ2-2
D: NA
V: TRBV20-1
CDR3: CSARDPGTTGELFF
DNA: TGCAGTGCTAGAGATCCCGGTACTACCGGGGAGCTGTTTTTT

size: many
length: 14
J: TRBJ2-5
D: NA
V: TRBV7-8
CDR3: CASSLLSSSATQYF
DNA: TGTGCCAGCAGCTTACTGTCTAGCTCAGCGACCCAGTACTTC

size: few
length: 16
J: TRBJ2-6
D: NA
V: TRBV5-1
CDR3: CASNWGVFSGANVLTF
DNA: TGCGCCAGCAATTGGGGGGTCTTCTCTGGGGCCAACGTCCTGACTTTC

size: many
length: 15
J: TRBJ2-5
D: NA
V: TRBV28
CDR3: CASYSPGGGRETQYF
DNA: TGTGCCAGCTACTCCCCAGGGGGGGGCCGGGAGACCCAGTACTTC

size: many
length: 12
J: TRBJ1-2
D: NA
V: TRBV6-8
CDR3: CASSYVGAGYTF
DNA: TGTGCCAGCAGTTACGTGGGGGCCGGCTACACCTTC

size: many
length: 14
J: TRBJ1-1
D: TRBD1
V: TRBV27
CDR3: CASRNRGVDTEAFF
DNA: TGTGCCAGCAGGAACAGGGGTGTAGACACTGAAGCTTTCTTT

size: many
length: 16
J: TRBJ2-6
D: TRBD1
V: TRBV5-1
CDR3: CASSTTGSSGANVLTF
DNA: TGCGCCAGCAGCACGACAGGGAGCTCTGGGGCCAACGTCCTGACTTTC

size: many
length: 14
J: TRBJ1-3
D: NA
V: TRBV18
CDR3: CASSLAGMGNTIYF
DNA: TGTGCCAGCTCACTTGCCGGCATGGGAAACACCATATATTTT

size: NA
length: 15
J: TRBJ1-2
D: TRBD1
V: TRBV7-9
CDR3: CAGWPGRGPFYGYTF
DNA: TGTGCCGGATGGCCTGGCAGGGGGCCGTTCTATGGCTACACCTTC

size: many
length: 15
J: TRBJ1-1
D: TRBD1
V: TRBV5-1
CDR3: CASSQGQGAITEAFF
DNA: TGCGCCAGCAGCCAAGGACAGGGGGCGATCACTGAAGCTTTCTTT

size: many
length: 14
J: TRBJ2-7
D: NA
V: TRBV12-3/TRBV12-4
CDR3: CASSLQGPNGEQYF
DNA: TGTGCCAGCAGTTTACAGGGCCCTAATGGCGAGCAGTACTTC

size: many
length: 13
J: TRBJ2-5
D: NA
V: TRBV20-1
CDR3: CSAPGQSQETQYF
DNA: TGCAGTGCGCCCGGACAGAGTCAAGAGACCCAGTACTTC

size: NA
length: 14
J: TRBJ2-5
D: TRBD2
V: TRBV2
CDR3: CASSETGLAESQYF
DNA: TGTGCCAGCAGTGAAACGGGACTAGCAGAGAGCCAGTACTTC

size: many
length: 16
J: TRBJ1-1
D: NA
V: TRBV20-1
CDR3: CSARGWTVSAGTEAFF
DNA: TGCAGTGCTAGAGGTTGGACCGTGAGTGCGGGGACTGAAGCTTTCTTT